Listed below are T cell receptor beta chains from one sample, sequenced in a study of T cell repertoires in cytomegalovirus infection. Each CDR3 protein gets one entry after TCRdb re-called the reads with MiXCR. The sample consists of some 680,000 distinct CDR3 sequences, 35% to 45% of them appearing once. Sample: PBMCs. These receptors were taken from a human donor in good health (CMV status not recorded). Some clones in this sample may be carry-over from other donors' samples. CDR3s include the opening cysteine and the closing phenylalanine or tryptophan. D genes are given only for firm matches. Not all rows give a size; the values are once, few, many and, for expanded clones, a class.

clone_size	d_call	v_call	j_call	cdr3_aa
few	NA	TRBV19	TRBJ1-6	CASNGAGEASPLHF
NA	NA	TRBV27	TRBJ1-6	CASSATGQHSPLHF
few	NA	TRBV7-2	TRBJ1-5	CASSPERSNQPQHF
NA	NA	TRBV7-6	TRBJ2-3	CASSSRAPKNSLKQYF
few	NA	TRBV28	TRBJ2-7	CASSLSEAAYEQYF
many	TRBD1	TRBV7-2	TRBJ2-1	CASSLPGQGNEQFF
NA	NA	TRBV7-8	TRBJ1-4	CASSRIGDPNEKLFF
NA	NA	TRBV24-1	TRBJ1-5	CATSSAGAGNQPQHF
NA	TRBD2	TRBV2	TRBJ2-1	CSSSSRLAGGRIFYNEQFF
few	NA	TRBV28	TRBJ1-1	CASSTGRKNTEAFF
NA	TRBD1	TRBV6-5	TRBJ1-1	CASRARTGSGTEAFF
NA	TRBD2	TRBV27	TRBJ2-7	CASSYGGLAAYEQYF
few	NA	TRBV29-1	TRBJ1-1	CSVVRSYTEAFF
NA	NA	TRBV6-6	TRBJ1-2	CASSYSTGSGRGGEGYTF
few	NA	TRBV12-3/TRBV12-4	TRBJ1-3	CASGQEAGNTIYF
NA	TRBD2	TRBV27	TRBJ2-3	CASSLLSSGGPDTQYF
few	NA	TRBV28	TRBJ1-4	CASSLPGTTTNEKLFF
NA	NA	TRBV27	TRBJ2-7	CASSLETGPTYEQYF
NA	TRBD1	TRBV5-1	TRBJ1-1	CASSLARTGKDTEAFF
few	NA	TRBV5-1	TRBJ1-1	CASSLVGLDTEAFF
NA	NA	TRBV11-2	TRBJ1-5	CASSLERAQPQHF
NA	TRBD1	TRBV6-6	TRBJ1-5	CASSYWQGEGQPQHF
few	TRBD2	TRBV11-2	TRBJ2-5	CASSRGTSGHQETQYF
NA	TRBD2	TRBV5-4	TRBJ2-1	CASSWGGTDVYNEQFF
many	TRBD1	TRBV7-2	TRBJ2-4	CASSLGGGTGGSPAKNIQYF
NA	NA	TRBV2	TRBJ2-7	CASSIGTLSYEQYF
few	NA	TRBV7-6	TRBJ2-2	CASSLTMRSSSRTGELFF
NA	NA	TRBV12-5	TRBJ1-5	CASGFALWLPHSNQPQHF
NA	NA	TRBV6-6	TRBJ1-2	CASSYSQGALDTF
few	NA	TRBV6-5	TRBJ1-6	CASSYNGYNSPLHF
few	NA	TRBV2	TRBJ1-2	CASSADIYGYTF
NA	NA	TRBV7-8	TRBJ2-7	CASRKQEQEQYF
few	NA	TRBV28	TRBJ2-7	CASSLVGSRQAAYEQYF
NA	TRBD2	TRBV28	TRBJ2-3	CASRSTSGGADTQYF
NA	NA	TRBV11-2	TRBJ1-3	CASSTLTYSDNTIYF
NA	NA	TRBV7-9	TRBJ1-5	CASSLIKSGPYSNQPQHF
few	TRBD1	TRBV28	TRBJ2-7	CASSEPGQSYEQYF
NA	TRBD1	TRBV11-1	TRBJ1-2	CASSSRDRNYGYTF
NA	NA	TRBV28	TRBJ1-1	CASSERSSRGEPTSIRNTEAFF
NA	TRBD2	TRBV10-3	TRBJ2-1	CAISERASGSIGYNEQFF
few	NA	TRBV7-8	TRBJ1-2	CASSLVGGSNYGYTF
few	NA	TRBV5-1	TRBJ1-1	CASAGVSNEAFF
NA	NA	TRBV7-9	TRBJ2-7	CASSFASTAEQYF
few	TRBD1	TRBV28	TRBJ1-2	CASSVLSGQGPYGYTF
few	NA	TRBV5-1	TRBJ2-2	CASSSSGRIVTNTGELFF
NA	TRBD2	TRBV3-1	TRBJ2-1	CASSHGTSGGAHEQFF
NA	TRBD2	TRBV12-3/TRBV12-4	TRBJ2-2	CASKGSGRENTGELFF
few	TRBD1	TRBV6-5	TRBJ1-1	CASSYYGQGETEAFF
NA	NA	TRBV15	TRBJ1-2	CATSRDGRVLFYGYTF
NA	NA	TRBV2	TRBJ1-5	CASKDAYQPQHF
few	NA	TRBV7-2	TRBJ2-7	CASSSSRDSRKQYF
few	NA	TRBV12-3/TRBV12-4	TRBJ2-1	CASSPRGEGVNNEQFF
few	NA	TRBV28	TRBJ2-2	CASWGGAPGELFF
NA	NA	TRBV6-5	TRBJ2-7	CASRTGLYSYEQYF
NA	NA	TRBV7-9	TRBJ1-1	CASSGRGEKLNTEAFF
NA	TRBD2	TRBV7-4	TRBJ2-1	CASSGTGTSVGQFF
few	NA	TRBV29-1	TRBJ1-5	CSVEGARGQPQHF
few	NA	TRBV19	TRBJ1-1	CASTQNSKNTEAFF
many	TRBD1	TRBV7-2	TRBJ1-1	CASSPETGRTEAFF
NA	TRBD1	TRBV6-5	TRBJ1-6	CASSSGQARLDSTLHF